The source of this T cell receptor (beta chain) is a study of graft-versus-host responses after intestinal transplantation. As to this clone: What it binds is not known.

The CDR3 is 14 residues long. V lost 6 bases and J 5 bases, leaving 11 bases between the germline ends. Germline values: CDR1 MNHEY, CDR2 SMNVEV (reference sequence). Method: immunoSEQ multiplex PCR; TCRdb's copy keeps in-frame clones and lacks some. The table has fewer than 110,000 clones, more than 85% seen once. The sample was unstimulated CD8+ T cells sorted from spleen or lymph node cells, taken before intestinal transplant. The receptor's source is a human donor who received an intestinal transplant. V usage is TRBV27 and J usage is TRBJ1-6; possibly TRBD1 for D (5 bases). CDR3 in DNA: TGTGCCAGCAGCCGGGACGGTGATAATTCACCCCTCCACTTT. It specifies CASSRDGDNSPLHF.